This TCR beta chain was identified during a study of identical twins. Study-level findings and limits: The study found that models underestimated out-of-frame TCR alpha sharing in monozygotic twins. The study found weaker excess twin sharing in beta out-of-frame sequences.

Concerning this clonotype: Its antigen is unknown.

MiXCR, applied by TCRdb to the 5' RACE reads, yields one record per CDR3 protein. The table shows 1.5 million to 2 million distinct CDR3 sequences, with around 29% occurring only once. The CDR3 is 15 amino acids. Germline V gives CDR1 KGHDR, CDR2 SFDVKD. V was pared by 4 bases and J by 6 bases, with 5 bases of the junction left unmatched. This TCR came from a newborn girl in good health. The sequenced sample was cord blood. The chain recombines TRBV24-1 with TRBJ2-1; 10 bases are a match to TRBD1. In DNA, the CDR3 is TGTGCCACCAGTGACCCGGGACAGGGGATCAATGAGCAGTTCTTC. Its translation: CATSDPGQGINEQFF.